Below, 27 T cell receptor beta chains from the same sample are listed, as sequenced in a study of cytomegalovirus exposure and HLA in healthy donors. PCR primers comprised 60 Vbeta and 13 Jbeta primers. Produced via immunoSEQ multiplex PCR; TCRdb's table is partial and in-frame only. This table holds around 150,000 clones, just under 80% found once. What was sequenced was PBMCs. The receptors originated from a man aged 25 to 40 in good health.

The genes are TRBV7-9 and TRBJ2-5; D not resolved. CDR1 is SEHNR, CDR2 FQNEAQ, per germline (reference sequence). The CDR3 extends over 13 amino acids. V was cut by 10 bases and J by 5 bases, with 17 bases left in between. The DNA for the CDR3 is TGTGCCACCTTAATGGCCCATCCCGAGACCCAGTACTTC. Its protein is CATLMAHPETQYF.

DNA of the CDR3: TGTGCCAGTAGCGGAGCTGAAGCTTTCTTT. Residues: CASSGAEAFF. This chain connects TRBV19 to TRBJ1-1; D is unresolved. The CDR3 is made up of 10 amino acids. Germline V gene lookup returns CDR1 LNHDA and CDR2 SQIVND (reference sequence). The V end was cut by 6 bases, the J end by 6 bases, with 5 bases between.

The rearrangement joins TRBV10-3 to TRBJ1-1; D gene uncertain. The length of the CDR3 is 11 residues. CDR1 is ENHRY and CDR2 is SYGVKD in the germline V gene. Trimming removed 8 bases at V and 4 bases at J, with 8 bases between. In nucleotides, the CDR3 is TGTGCCATCTCAGACATCACTGAAGCTTTCTTT. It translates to CAISDITEAFF.

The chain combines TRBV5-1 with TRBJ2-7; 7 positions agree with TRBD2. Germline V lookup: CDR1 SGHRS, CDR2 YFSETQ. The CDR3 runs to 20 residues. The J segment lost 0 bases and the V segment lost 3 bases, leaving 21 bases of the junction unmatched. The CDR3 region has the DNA TGCGCCAGCAGCTCCTCTCTTTTCCCCCCCGGGACTACATCCTCCTACGAGCAGTACTTC. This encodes CASSSSLFPPGTTSSYEQYF.

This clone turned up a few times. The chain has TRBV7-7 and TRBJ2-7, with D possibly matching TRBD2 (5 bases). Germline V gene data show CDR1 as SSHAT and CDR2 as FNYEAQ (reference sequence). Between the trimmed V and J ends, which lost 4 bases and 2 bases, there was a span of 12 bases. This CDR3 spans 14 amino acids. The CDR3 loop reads CASSSTPGTYEQYF. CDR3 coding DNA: TGTGCCAGCAGCTCCACTCCCGGGACCTACGAGCAGTACTTC.

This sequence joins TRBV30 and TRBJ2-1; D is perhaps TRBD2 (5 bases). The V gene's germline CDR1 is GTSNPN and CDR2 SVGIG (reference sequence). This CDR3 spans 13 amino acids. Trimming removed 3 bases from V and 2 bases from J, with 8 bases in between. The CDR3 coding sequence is TGTGCCTGGAGGCGGGTACCCTACAATGAGCAGTTCTTC. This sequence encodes CAWRRVPYNEQFF. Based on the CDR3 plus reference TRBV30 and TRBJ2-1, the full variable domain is SQTIHQWPATLVQPVGSPLSLECTVEGTSNPNLYWYRQAAGRGLQLLFYSVGIGQISSEVPQNLSASRPQDRQFILSSKKLLLSDSGFYLCAWRRVPYNEQFFGPGTRLTVL.

CDR3 nucleotide sequence: TGTGCCAGCAGCTTGTATCTCGGGGTAATTAACTCACCCCTCCACTTT. Its translation is CASSLYLGVINSPLHF. This chain joins TRBV5-6 and TRBJ1-6; D unresolved. This CDR3 has 16 amino acids. Germline-derived CDR1 and CDR2 are SGHDT and YYEEEE. Trimming shortened V by 1 base and J by 10 bases, and 18 bases separated the two germline ends.

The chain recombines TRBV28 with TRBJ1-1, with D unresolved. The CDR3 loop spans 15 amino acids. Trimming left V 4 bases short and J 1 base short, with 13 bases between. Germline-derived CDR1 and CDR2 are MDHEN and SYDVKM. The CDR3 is CASSSPLGGNTEAFF. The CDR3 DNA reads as TGTGCCAGCAGTTCGCCACTGGGAGGGAACACTGAAGCTTTCTTT.

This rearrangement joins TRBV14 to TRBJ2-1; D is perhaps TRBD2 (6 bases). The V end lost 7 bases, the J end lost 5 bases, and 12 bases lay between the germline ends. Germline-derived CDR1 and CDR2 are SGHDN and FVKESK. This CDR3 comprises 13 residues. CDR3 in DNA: TGTGCCAGCACTGCGGGATGGAACAATGAGCAGTTCTTC. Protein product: CASTAGWNNEQFF.

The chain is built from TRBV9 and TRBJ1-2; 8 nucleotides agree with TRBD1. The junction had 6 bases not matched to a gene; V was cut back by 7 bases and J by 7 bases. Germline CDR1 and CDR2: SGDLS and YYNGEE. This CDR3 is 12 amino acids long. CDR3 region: CASGTGGSGYTF. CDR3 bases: TGTGCCAGCGGAACAGGGGGTTCTGGCTACACCTTC. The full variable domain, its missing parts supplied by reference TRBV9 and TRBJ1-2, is DSGVTQTPKHLITATGQRVTLRCSPRSGDLSVYWYQQSLDQGLQFLIQYYNGEERAKGNILERFSAQQFPDLHSELNLSSLELGDSALYFCASGTGGSGYTFGSGTRLTVV.

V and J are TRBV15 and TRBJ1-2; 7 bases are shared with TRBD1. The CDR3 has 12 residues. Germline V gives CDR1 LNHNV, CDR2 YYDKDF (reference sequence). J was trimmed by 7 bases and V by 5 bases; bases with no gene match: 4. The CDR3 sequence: CATSVTGAGYTF. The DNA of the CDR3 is TGTGCCACCAGCGTTACAGGGGCTGGCTACACCTTC.

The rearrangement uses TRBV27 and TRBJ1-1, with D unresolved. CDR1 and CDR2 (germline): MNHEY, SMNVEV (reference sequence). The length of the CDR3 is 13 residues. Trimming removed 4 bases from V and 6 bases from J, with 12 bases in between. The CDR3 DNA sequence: TGTGCCAGCAGTTCCCTAGGAGGGCCTGAAGCTTTCTTT. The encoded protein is CASSSLGGPEAFF.

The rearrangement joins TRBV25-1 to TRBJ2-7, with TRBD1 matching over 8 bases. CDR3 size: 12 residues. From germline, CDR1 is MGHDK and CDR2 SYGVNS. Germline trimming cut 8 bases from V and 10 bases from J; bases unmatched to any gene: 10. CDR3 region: CASRGQDSLQYF. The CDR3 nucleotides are TGTGCCAGCCGGGGACAGGACTCCCTTCAGTACTTC.

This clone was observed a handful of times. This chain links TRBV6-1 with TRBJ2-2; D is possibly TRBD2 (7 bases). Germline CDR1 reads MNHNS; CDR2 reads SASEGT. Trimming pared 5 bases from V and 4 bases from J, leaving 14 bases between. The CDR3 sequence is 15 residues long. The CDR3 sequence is CASSLLADSTGELFF. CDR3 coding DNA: TGTGCCAGCAGTCTTCTAGCGGACAGCACCGGGGAGCTGTTTTTT.

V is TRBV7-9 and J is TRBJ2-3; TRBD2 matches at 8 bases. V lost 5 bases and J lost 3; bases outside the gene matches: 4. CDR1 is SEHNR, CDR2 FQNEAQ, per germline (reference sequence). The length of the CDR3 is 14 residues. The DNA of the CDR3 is TGTGCCAGCAGCCAAGCGGGAGCTACAGATACGCAGTATTTT. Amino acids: CASSQAGATDTQYF.

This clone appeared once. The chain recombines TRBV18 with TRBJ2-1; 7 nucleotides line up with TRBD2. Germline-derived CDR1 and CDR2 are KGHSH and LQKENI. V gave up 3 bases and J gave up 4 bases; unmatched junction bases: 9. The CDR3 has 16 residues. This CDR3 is CASSPNAGVEYNEQFF. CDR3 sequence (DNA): TGTGCCAGCTCACCGAACGCGGGAGTCGAGTACAATGAGCAGTTCTTC.

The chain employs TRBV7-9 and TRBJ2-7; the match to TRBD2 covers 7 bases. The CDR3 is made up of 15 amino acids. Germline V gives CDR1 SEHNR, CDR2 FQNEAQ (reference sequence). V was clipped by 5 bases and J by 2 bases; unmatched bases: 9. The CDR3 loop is CASSKSGMGPYEQYF. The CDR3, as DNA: TGTGCCAGCAGCAAGAGCGGGATGGGGCCCTACGAGCAGTACTTC.

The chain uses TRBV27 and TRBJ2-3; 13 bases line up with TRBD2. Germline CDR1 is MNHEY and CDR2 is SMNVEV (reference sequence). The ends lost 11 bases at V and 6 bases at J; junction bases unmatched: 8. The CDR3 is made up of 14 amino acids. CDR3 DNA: TGTGCCGCCCGGACTAGCGGGAGTGGGGATACGCAGTATTTT. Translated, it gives CAARTSGSGDTQYF.

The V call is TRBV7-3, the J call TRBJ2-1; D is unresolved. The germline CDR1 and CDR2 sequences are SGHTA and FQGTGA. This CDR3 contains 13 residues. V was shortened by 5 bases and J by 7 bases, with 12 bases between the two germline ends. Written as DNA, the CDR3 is TGTGCCAGCAGCGCCAACACAGTAAATGAGCAGTTCTTC. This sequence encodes CASSANTVNEQFF.

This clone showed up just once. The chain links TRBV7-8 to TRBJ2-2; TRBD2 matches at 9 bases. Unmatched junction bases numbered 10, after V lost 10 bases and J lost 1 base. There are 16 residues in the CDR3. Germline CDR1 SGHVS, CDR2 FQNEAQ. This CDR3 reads CANPSSSGRNTGELFF. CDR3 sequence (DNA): TGTGCCAATCCGTCAAGTAGCGGGAGGAACACCGGGGAGCTGTTTTTT.

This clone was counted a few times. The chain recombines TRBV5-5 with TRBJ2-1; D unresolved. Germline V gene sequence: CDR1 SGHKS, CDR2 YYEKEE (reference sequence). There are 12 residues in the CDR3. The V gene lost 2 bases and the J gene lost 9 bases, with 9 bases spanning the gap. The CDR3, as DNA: TGTGCCAGCAGCTTCGGGTTTACTGAGCAGTTCTTC. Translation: CASSFGFTEQFF.

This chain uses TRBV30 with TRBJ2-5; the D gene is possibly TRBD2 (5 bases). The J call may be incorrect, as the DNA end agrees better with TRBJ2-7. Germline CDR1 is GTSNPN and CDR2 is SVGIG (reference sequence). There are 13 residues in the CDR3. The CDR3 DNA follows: TGTGCCTGGAGTGTACGGAGCGGCTACGAGCAGTACTTC. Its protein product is CAWSVRSGYEQYF.

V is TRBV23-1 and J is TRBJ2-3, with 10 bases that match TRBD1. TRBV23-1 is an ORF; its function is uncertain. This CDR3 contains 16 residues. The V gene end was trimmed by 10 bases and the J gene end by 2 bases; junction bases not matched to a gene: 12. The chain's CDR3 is CAKHGGDRGNTDTQYF. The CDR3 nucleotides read TGCGCCAAGCACGGGGGGGACAGGGGAAACACAGATACGCAGTATTTT.

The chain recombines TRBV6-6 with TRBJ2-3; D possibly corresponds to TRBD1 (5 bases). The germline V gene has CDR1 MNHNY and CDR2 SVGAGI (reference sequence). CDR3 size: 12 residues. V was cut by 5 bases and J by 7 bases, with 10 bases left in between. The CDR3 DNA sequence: TGTGCCAGCAGTGTCAGGGTCAATACGCAGTATTTT. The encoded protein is CASSVRVNTQYF.

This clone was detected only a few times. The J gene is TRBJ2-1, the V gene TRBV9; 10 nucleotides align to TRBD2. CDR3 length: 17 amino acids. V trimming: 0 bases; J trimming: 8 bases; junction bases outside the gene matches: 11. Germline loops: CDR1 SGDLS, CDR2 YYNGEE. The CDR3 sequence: CASSVARGASGSYEQFF. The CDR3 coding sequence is TGTGCCAGCAGCGTAGCGAGGGGGGCTAGCGGGAGCTATGAGCAGTTCTTC.

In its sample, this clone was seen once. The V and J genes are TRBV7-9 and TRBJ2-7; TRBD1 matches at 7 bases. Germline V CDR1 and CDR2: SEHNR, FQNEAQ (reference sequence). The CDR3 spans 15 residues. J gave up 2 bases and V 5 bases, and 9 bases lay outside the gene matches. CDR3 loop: CASSEGQPTTYEQYF. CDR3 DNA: TGTGCCAGCAGCGAGGGACAGCCGACCACCTACGAGCAGTACTTC. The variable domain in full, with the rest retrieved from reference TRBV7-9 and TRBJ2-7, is DTGVSQNPRHKITKRGQNVTFRCDPISEHNRLYWYRQTLGQGPEFLTYFQNEAQLEKSRLLSDRFSAERPKGSFSTLEIQRTEQGDSAMYLCASSEGQPTTYEQYFGPGTRLTVT.

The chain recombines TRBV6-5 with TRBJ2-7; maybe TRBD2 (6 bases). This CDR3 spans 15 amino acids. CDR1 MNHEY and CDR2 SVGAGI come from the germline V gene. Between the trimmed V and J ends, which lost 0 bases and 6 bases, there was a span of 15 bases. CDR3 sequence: CASSYSDTTGGEQYF. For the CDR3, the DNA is TGTGCCAGCAGTTACTCAGACACAACCGGGGGCGAGCAGTACTTC.